This TCR beta chain was documented in a study of CD8 T cells in ankylosing spondylitis. Overall study results and limits: Matched ankylosing spondylitis synovial fluid reportedly showed significant enrichment of disease-linked clones. Past research had described some motif variants in reactive arthritis synovial fluid and blood.

TCRdb redid the calling of the 5' RACE reads with MiXCR, one entry per CDR3 protein. This table has 250,000 to 350,000 distinct CDR3 sequences, 20% to 25% appearing once. This CDR3 is built from 15 residues. The V gene's germline CDR1 is DFQATT and CDR2 SNEGSKA (reference sequence). The ends were cut back, 1 base at V and 8 bases at J, with 19 bases in the middle. The sample holds one count of this clonotype. Its target is not known. Source material: blood, either unsorted or a sorted T cell fraction (not recorded which). The clonotype originates from a female donor with ankylosing spondylitis or in good health (not recorded which). This rearrangement joins TRBV20-1 to TRBJ2-3; a weak D match, TRBD2 (5 bases). This CDR3 is CSARVTGFARGTQYF. CDR3 nucleotides: TGCAGTGCTAGAGTAACGGGCTTTGCCCGGGGTACGCAGTATTTT.